The 25 T cell receptor beta chains below were found in one sample sequenced in a study of Ad26.COV2.S vaccination and SARS-CoV-2 variants. Produced via immunoSEQ multiplex PCR; TCRdb's table is partial and in-frame only. The table includes about 240,000 clones, approximately 90% detected once. The treatment is: around 19 received Ad26.COV2.S at low or high dose, single or two shots; several received placebo; per-sample allocation not given. Sampling took place 63 days after the first vaccine or placebo injection. Sequenced material: peripheral blood, taken in a trial of Ad26.COV2.S vaccine versus placebo. The source is a person aged 18-65 years who received the Ad26.COV2.S COVID-19 vaccine or a placebo.

The chain is built from TRBV6-5 and TRBJ2-5; possible D gene TRBD2, 5 bases. CDR3 size: 14 residues. Deletions cut 6 bases from V and 1 base from J, with 12 bases between. Looked up from germline, CDR1 is MNHEY and CDR2 is SVGAGI. The CDR3 nucleotides read TGTGCCAGCAGCGTCGACTACACCCAAGAGACCCAGTACTTC. Translated: CASSVDYTQETQYF.

This clone was recorded only once. The chain carries TRBV2 and TRBJ2-3; tentative D call: TRBD1 (6 bases). The V and J ends lost 10 bases and 2 bases respectively, with 13 bases between them. Per germline, CDR1 SNHLY and CDR2 FYNNEI. This CDR3 contains 13 residues. CDR3 amino acids: CANTTGSTDTQYF. The CDR3 coding sequence is TGTGCCAACACGACAGGATCCACAGATACGCAGTATTTT.

V gene TRBV29-1 combines with J gene TRBJ2-1, with unresolved D. CDR3 size: 13 residues. The germline V gene has CDR1 SQVTM and CDR2 ANQGSEA. V lost 3 bases and J lost 2, with 8 bases in between. Written as DNA, the CDR3 is TGCAGCGTTGAGGTTACGGCCTACAATGAGCAGTTCTTC. The encoded protein is CSVEVTAYNEQFF.

V gene TRBV5-6 combines with J gene TRBJ2-3; D is ambiguous. The germline V and J ends were trimmed by 3 bases and 0 bases, with 8 bases remaining between them. CDR1 and CDR2 (germline): SGHDT, YYEEEE. The CDR3 sequence is 14 residues long. CDR3 DNA: TGTGCCAGCAGCTCTCGGCCCAGCACAGATACGCAGTATTTT. It codes for CASSSRPSTDTQYF.

The chain joins TRBV19 to TRBJ2-1, with 7 bases lining up with TRBD1. Germline V gene data show CDR1 as LNHDA and CDR2 as SQIVND (reference sequence). Trimming at V came to 6 bases and at J to 9 bases, leaving 8 bases not matched to a gene. This CDR3 is built from 13 residues. The CDR3 bases are TGTGCCAGTAGCCAAGGGGGCCGGGGTGAGCAGTTCTTC. Translated: CASSQGGRGEQFF.

The rearrangement joins TRBV30 to TRBJ2-2; 7 bases fit TRBD1. With 5 bases clipped from V and 5 bases from J, the junction kept 8 bases outside the gene matches. There are 14 residues in the CDR3. Per the germline V gene, CDR1 is GTSNPN and CDR2 is SVGIG (reference sequence). The CDR3 loop reads CAWHSTGITGELFF. Written as DNA, the CDR3 is TGTGCCTGGCACTCGACAGGGATTACCGGGGAGCTGTTTTTT.

V usage is TRBV29-1 and J usage is TRBJ2-3, with a possible D match to TRBD1 (5 bases). Germline V gene data show CDR1 as SQVTM and CDR2 as ANQGSEA. This CDR3 region has 15 residues. The V end was cut by 2 bases, the J end by 2 bases, with 14 bases between. The CDR3 protein is CSVEMAAGPTDTQYF. The CDR3, as DNA: TGCAGCGTTGAAATGGCGGCAGGGCCCACAGATACGCAGTATTTT.

The chain employs TRBV28 and TRBJ2-1; 7 bases align to TRBD2. CDR3 length: 15 residues. CDR1 is MDHEN, CDR2 SYDVKM, per germline. The junction had 8 bases not matched to a gene; V was cut back by 5 bases and J by 4 bases. CDR3 residues: CASSTAGPSYNEQFF. The CDR3 DNA sequence: TGTGCCAGCAGTACAGCGGGACCCAGTTACAATGAGCAGTTCTTC. The whole variable domain, remainder taken from reference TRBV28 and TRBJ2-1, is DVKVTQSSRYLVKRTGEKVFLECVQDMDHENMFWYRQDPGLGLRLIYFSYDVKMKEKGDIPEGYSVSREKKERFSLILESASTNQTSMYLCASSTAGPSYNEQFFGPGTRLTVL.

As DNA, the CDR3 is TGCAGCGGACAAAAATCGGGACAGGGGGATGAGCAGTTCTTC. As protein: CSGQKSGQGDEQFF. V usage is TRBV29-1 and J usage is TRBJ2-1, with 11 bases fitting TRBD1. V dropped 7 bases and J dropped 8; count of bases not matched to a gene: 10. This CDR3 is built from 14 residues. CDR1 is SQVTM and CDR2 is ANQGSEA in the germline V gene.

This chain uses TRBV28 with TRBJ1-6, with a possible D match to TRBD1 (6 bases). CDR3 length: 18 amino acids. Germline CDR1 reads MDHEN; CDR2 reads SYDVKM. V dropped 6 bases and J dropped 3 bases, with 21 bases sitting between them. The CDR3 spells CASSRAIRQALYNSPLHF. The CDR3 DNA is TGTGCCAGCAGCCGAGCCATTCGACAGGCCCTCTATAATTCACCCCTCCACTTT.

This clone appeared a few times. The V gene is TRBV7-2, the J gene TRBJ2-7, with TRBD1 matching over 9 bases. V was pared by 3 bases and J by 3 bases, with 0 bases of the junction left unmatched. This CDR3 is 13 amino acids long. Germline V lookup: CDR1 SGHTA, CDR2 FQGNSA. The DNA for the CDR3 is TGTGCCAGCAGCTTGACAGGGGGCTACGAGCAGTACTTC. Protein: CASSLTGGYEQYF.

The rearrangement joins TRBV7-9 to TRBJ2-3, with a tentative D call TRBD1 (6 bases). Deletions cut 6 bases from V and 1 base from J, with 17 bases between. Germline V gene data show CDR1 as SEHNR and CDR2 as FQNEAQ (reference sequence). The CDR3 has 16 amino acids. Here the CDR3 DNA reads TGTGCCAGCAGAAGCTGTACAGGGAGAGGCACAGATACGCAGTATTTT. Translation: CASRSCTGRGTDTQYF.

This clone was observed a handful of times. V usage is TRBV5-1 and J usage is TRBJ2-2, with D unclear. This CDR3 contains 12 residues. The germline V gene has CDR1 SGHRS and CDR2 YFSETQ. Trimming removed 2 bases from V and 5 bases from J, with 4 bases in between. DNA of the CDR3: TGCGCCAGCAGCTTCAGGACCGGGGAGCTGTTTTTT. This codes for CASSFRTGELFF.

This chain joins TRBV18 and TRBJ2-1; D is unclear. Germline V gene data show CDR1 as KGHSH and CDR2 as LQKENI. Trimming pared 5 bases from V and 5 bases from J, leaving 16 bases between. The CDR3 covers 15 residues. CDR3: CASSSQVTADNEQFF. As DNA, the CDR3 is TGTGCCAGCTCATCCCAGGTGACCGCCGACAATGAGCAGTTCTTC.

The chain carries TRBV6-1 and TRBJ2-1; 9 bases fit TRBD2. Germline V gene data show CDR1 as MNHNS and CDR2 as SASEGT. CDR3 size: 17 residues. V was pared by 4 bases and J by 0 bases, with 7 bases of the junction left unmatched. The CDR3, as DNA: TGTGCCAGCAGTGGAGATTTTAGCGGGAGCTCCTACAATGAGCAGTTCTTC. It is translated as CASSGDFSGSSYNEQFF.

V and J are TRBV5-1 and TRBJ2-3; 7 nucleotides agree with TRBD2. The CDR3 runs 17 residues. Looked up from germline, CDR1 is SGHRS and CDR2 is YFSETQ. V lost 0 bases to trimming and J lost 2 bases; unmatched junction nucleotides: 9. The CDR3 region has the DNA TGCGCCAGCAGCTTGGGGGGGACTACATCTACCACAGATACGCAGTATTTT. Residues: CASSLGGTTSTTDTQYF.

This clone was observed a single time. The chain couples TRBV6-6 to TRBJ2-7; D remains ambiguous. The V end was cut by 4 bases, the J end by 5 bases, with 6 bases between. CDR3 size: 11 residues. Germline loops: CDR1 MNHNY, CDR2 SVGAGI (reference sequence). The CDR3 sequence is CASSSANEQYF. DNA for the CDR3: TGTGCCAGCAGTTCGGCTAACGAGCAGTACTTC.

This chain connects TRBV4-3 to TRBJ1-6, with 7 positions matching TRBD1. This CDR3 region has 17 residues. Germline lookup yields CDR1 LGHNA and CDR2 YSLEER. Trimming cost V 0 bases and J 7 bases; bases outside gene matches: 9. The CDR3 loop is CASSQDRGGVGNSPLHF. DNA for the CDR3: TGCGCCAGCAGCCAAGATAGAGGGGGCGTGGGGAATTCACCCCTCCACTTT.

The rearrangement uses TRBV27 and TRBJ2-5; perhaps D is TRBD1 or TRBD2 (5 bases each). Germline V gives CDR1 MNHEY, CDR2 SMNVEV (reference sequence). The length of the CDR3 is 13 residues. V was clipped by 8 bases and J by 7 bases, with 17 bases between them. This CDR3 reads CASREGMWGTQYF. In DNA form, the CDR3 reads TGTGCCAGCCGCGAGGGGATGTGGGGGACCCAGTACTTC.

V gene TRBV6-2 or TRBV6-3 combines with J gene TRBJ2-1; 9 bases agree with TRBD1. V trimming: 6 bases; J trimming: 2 bases; junction bases outside the gene matches: 2. The CDR3 is 14 amino acids. Germline loops: CDR1 MNHEY, CDR2 SVGEGT. CDR3 in amino acids: CASSRQGAYNEQFF. The DNA of the CDR3 is TGTGCCAGCAGCAGACAGGGGGCCTACAATGAGCAGTTCTTC.

This clone was observed once. V usage is TRBV7-3 and J usage is TRBJ2-5; possible D gene TRBD2, 6 bases. The CDR3 loop spans 15 amino acids. Germline V gene sequence: CDR1 SGHTA, CDR2 FQGTGA. V lost 4 bases and J lost 5, with 17 bases in between. The CDR3 nucleotides are TGTGCCAGCAGCTCAACCGGAGGGGCGGAGGAGACCCAGTACTTC. This encodes CASSSTGGAEETQYF.

The chain joins TRBV6-6 to TRBJ2-7; 10 positions agree with TRBD1. CDR1 is MNHNY and CDR2 is SVGAGI in the germline V gene (reference sequence). Germline trimming cut 4 bases from V and 4 bases from J; bases unmatched to any gene: 4. CDR3 length: 14 amino acids. CDR3 sequence reads: CASSSPGQGYEQYF. In DNA form, the CDR3 reads TGTGCCAGCAGTTCCCCGGGACAGGGGTACGAGCAGTACTTC.

The gene calls are TRBV28 and TRBJ1-5; D gene unclear. The length of the CDR3 is 11 residues. With 6 bases removed from V and 2 bases from J, the gap between germline ends came to 2 bases. The germline CDR1 and CDR2 sequences are MDHEN and SYDVKM. DNA of the CDR3: TGTGCCAGCAGGCGCAATCAGCCCCAGCATTTT. This encodes CASRRNQPQHF.

This clone has only a few counts. The rearrangement uses TRBV7-9 and TRBJ2-2, with 9 bases that match TRBD1. V trimming: 4 bases; J trimming: 1 base; junction bases outside the gene matches: 1. The CDR3 has 15 amino acids. The germline gives CDR1 SEHNR, CDR2 FQNEAQ (reference sequence). This CDR3 is CASSWGQGNTGELFF. CDR3 DNA: TGTGCCAGCAGCTGGGGACAGGGGAACACCGGGGAGCTGTTTTTT. Supplemented by reference TRBV7-9 and TRBJ2-2, the full variable domain reads DTGVSQNPRHKITKRGQNVTFRCDPISEHNRLYWYRQTLGQGPEFLTYFQNEAQLEKSRLLSDRFSAERPKGSFSTLEIQRTEQGDSAMYLCASSWGQGNTGELFFGEGSRLTVL.

The chain recombines TRBV28 with TRBJ2-5; D is undetermined. V was clipped by 5 bases and J by 5 bases, with 15 bases between them. CDR3 length: 14 amino acids. Germline loops: CDR1 MDHEN, CDR2 SYDVKM. CDR3 in DNA: TGTGCCAGCAGTCCGCGGTCAGTCGTGGAGACCCAGTACTTC. Protein: CASSPRSVVETQYF.